This T cell receptor (beta chain) was profiled in a study of STAT5B mutations in CD4+ large granular lymphocyte leukemia. Study-wide results and limits: No patients shared main leukemic clonotypes, though roughly 25% appeared at low frequency elsewhere. 8/27 top patient clones versus 2/35 control clones were TRBV06-family.

CDR3 length equals 15 residues. V was trimmed by 3 bases and J by 4 bases, leaving 15 bases between them. Germline V gene data show CDR1 as SGDLS and CDR2 as YYNGEE. Control samples were healthy donors' buffy coats. Some clones are missing from TCRdb's copy, which holds only in-frame ones; the method was immunoSEQ multiplex PCR. The data hold fewer than 40,000 clones, with more than 65% observed a single time. Comments on this clone: Its specificity is not known.

This chain uses TRBV9 with TRBJ2-3; D possibly matches TRBD1 or TRBD2 (6 bases each). The receptor was derived from a human donor in good health. The sample taken for sequencing was CD4+ T cells from blood buffy coats. The CDR3 loop is CASSGRGLPADTQYF. DNA for the CDR3: TGTGCCAGCAGCGGCCGGGGGCTTCCGGCAGATACGCAGTATTTT.